The text below deals with one T cell receptor beta chain. The antigen this receptor binds is unknown. Base qualities are not provided; no much larger clone lies one nucleotide away. This record comes from a study of blood T cell repertoires in COVID-19 (dated by TCRdb to between 2020 and 2021). In terms of the full investigation: Samples from collaborators originated in the United States, Italy and Spain and spanned both the acute and convalescent phases of COVID-19. The repertoires were made available in a free public database intended to serve as a resource for research on the immune response to SARS-CoV-2. Where available, HLA class I and class II types were taken from metadata supplied by the sample provider and were not determined by assay-based typing. The samples were drawn from the first 160 participants of the ongoing ImmuneRACE study and from over 950 subjects provided by 6 global collaborators. Subjects who had been exposed to COVID-19, were actively infected with it, or had recovered from it provided the deeply sampled blood TCRbeta repertoires that made up the dataset. Sample metadata almost always included a de-identified subject ID, COVID-19 status, age in years and sex. The material from the prospective study consisted of cDNA or gDNA derived from T cells, B-cell-depleted T cells, or PBMCs. Results and caveats for the whole study, not just this receptor: The quantity of clinical and demographic metadata differed by source and by participant and was supplied without curation.

Collaborating institutions collected whole blood in K2EDTA tubes following their own protocols. Collaborator samples were shipped for TCRbeta analysis as frozen whole blood, isolated PBMCs, or DNA extracted from either sample type. The germline V gene (reference sequence) gives CDR1 as GTSNPN and CDR2 as SVGIG. The V end gives up 2 bases and the J end 1 base, leaving 3 bases in the junction not matched to a gene. The CDR3, from cysteine to phenylalanine, totals 14 residues. Solely the CDR3 DNA is kept, with 42 bases framed from the first base. TCRbeta CDR3 regions were amplified from genomic DNA by means of the immunoSEQ Assay, a bias-controlled multiplex PCR. In the authors' own workflow: The number of nucleated cells in each sample was estimated by amplification of reference gene primers within the assay. To quantify the absolute abundance of each unique TCRbeta CDR3 rearrangement, sequence reads were collapsed and filtered. For each sample, productive Simpson clonality was calculated as the square root of Simpson's diversity index across productive rearrangements. TCRdb holds this immuneACCESS table with in-frame rearrangements only. Some clones are missing; in checked studies, unresolved V genes explain under half, and the rest has no known cause. V, J and clone size reflect that table, while D and trimming were determined from the DNA. The sample table contains about 160,000 clones; only one count was recorded for about four fifths of them. The ten largest account for more than 2% of the sample.

The rearrangement combines TRBV30 with TRBJ2-5, with 8 central nucleotides matching TRBD2. Sequenced: peripheral blood. This TCR came from a man aged 65 to 85 with acute or convalescent COVID-19. The CDR3 in this case is CAWSFGGAQETQYF. The sequenced DNA: TGTGCCTGGAGTTTCGGGGGGGCCCAAGAGACCCAGTACTTC.